This TCR beta chain was identified in a study of response to subunit inactivated influenza vaccine. With 2 bases removed from V and 10 bases from J, the gap between germline ends came to 17 bases. This CDR3 has 14 amino acids. Looked up from germline, CDR1 is KGHSH and CDR2 is LQKENI. Of note for this clonotype: Its matching antigen is unknown.

TCRdb analysed the RT-PCR reads with MiXCR anew, one entry per CDR3 protein. The sample lists some 800,000 distinct CDR3 sequences, less than 25% seen once, with about 9.4% in the top ten. General study findings and limits: Authors suggested each seasonal influenza vaccination recruits few new T cells.

The chain has TRBV18 and TRBJ1-1; D remains unclear. The material was PBMCs from blood, obtained around 5 days after vaccination. The TCR comes from a man in his forties or fifties who received an inactivated influenza vaccine. CDR3 DNA: TGTGCCAGCTCACCAGTTCCGGACTTCACGGGAGCTTTCTTT. Its translation: CASSPVPDFTGAFF.